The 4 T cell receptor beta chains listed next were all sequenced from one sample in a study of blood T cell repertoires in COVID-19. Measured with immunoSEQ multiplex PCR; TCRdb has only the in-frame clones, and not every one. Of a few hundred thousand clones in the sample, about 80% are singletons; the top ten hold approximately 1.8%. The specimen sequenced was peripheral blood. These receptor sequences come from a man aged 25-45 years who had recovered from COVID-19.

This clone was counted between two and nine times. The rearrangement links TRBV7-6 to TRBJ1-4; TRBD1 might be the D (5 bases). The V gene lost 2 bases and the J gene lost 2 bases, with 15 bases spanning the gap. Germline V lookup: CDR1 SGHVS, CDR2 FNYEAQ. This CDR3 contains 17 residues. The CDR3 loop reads CASSLSARGSTNEKLFF. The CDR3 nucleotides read TGTGCCAGCAGCTTATCGGCCCGGGGGTCGACTAATGAAAAACTGTTTTTT.

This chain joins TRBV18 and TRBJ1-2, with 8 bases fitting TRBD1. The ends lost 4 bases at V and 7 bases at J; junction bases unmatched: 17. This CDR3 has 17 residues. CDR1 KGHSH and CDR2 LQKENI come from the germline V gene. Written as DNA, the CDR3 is TGTGCCAGCTCACTACAGGGGGTTCTCGCGGGGGCGCGTGGCTACACCTTC. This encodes CASSLQGVLAGARGYTF.

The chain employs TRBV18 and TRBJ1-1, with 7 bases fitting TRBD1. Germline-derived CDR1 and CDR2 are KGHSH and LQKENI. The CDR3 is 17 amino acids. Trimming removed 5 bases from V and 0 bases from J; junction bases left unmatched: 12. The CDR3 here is CASSSPASTGLNTEAFF. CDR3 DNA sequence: TGTGCCAGCTCATCTCCCGCCTCGACAGGGCTGAACACTGAAGCTTTCTTT.

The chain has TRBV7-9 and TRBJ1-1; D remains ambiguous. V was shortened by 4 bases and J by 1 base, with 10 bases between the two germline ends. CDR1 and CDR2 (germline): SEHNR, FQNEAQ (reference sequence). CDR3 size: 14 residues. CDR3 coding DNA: TGTGCCAGCAGCTGGGCGGGGAGGAACACTGAAGCTTTCTTT. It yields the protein CASSWAGRNTEAFF.